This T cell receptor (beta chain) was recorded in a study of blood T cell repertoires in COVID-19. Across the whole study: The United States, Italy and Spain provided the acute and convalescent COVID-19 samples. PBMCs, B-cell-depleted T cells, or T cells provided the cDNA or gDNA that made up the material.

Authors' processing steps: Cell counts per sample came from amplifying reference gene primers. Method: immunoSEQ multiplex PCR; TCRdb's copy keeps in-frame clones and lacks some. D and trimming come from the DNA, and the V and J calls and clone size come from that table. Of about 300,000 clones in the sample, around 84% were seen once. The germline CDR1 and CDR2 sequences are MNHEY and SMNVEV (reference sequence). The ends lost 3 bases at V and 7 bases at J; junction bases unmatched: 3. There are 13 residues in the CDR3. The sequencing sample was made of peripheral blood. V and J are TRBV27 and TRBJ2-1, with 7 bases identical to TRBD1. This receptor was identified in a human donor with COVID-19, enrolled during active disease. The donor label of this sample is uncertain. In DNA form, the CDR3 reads TGTGCCAGCAGTTTGACAGGGCGGAATGAGCAGTTCTTC. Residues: CASSLTGRNEQFF.